One and the same sample provided the 18 T cell receptor beta chains below, sequenced in a study of T cells in Graves' hyperthyroidism and ophthalmopathy. The investigators amplified TCR beta CDR3 regions from RNA transcripts. During a first-round RT-PCR of the TCR CDR3, the HTBI primer set was used. TCRdb recomputed calls from the multiplex PCR reads with MiXCR, one row per CDR3 protein. Of 560,000 or so distinct CDR3 sequences in the sample, just over 45% were seen once. Sample: peripheral blood or thyroid tissue (not recorded which). The receptor source for this set is a woman younger than 35 with Graves' hyperthyroidism.

This clonotype was detected ten times or more. A junction end diverges from the germline sequence, so it may reflect a read error. The chain has TRBV7-8 and TRBJ2-5; a weak D match, TRBD2 (6 bases). The CDR3 sequence is 14 residues long. The germline CDR1 and CDR2 sequences are SGHVS and FQNEAQ. For the CDR3, the DNA is TGCGCCAGCAGCTTGGGCGGGGCCGAAGAGACCCAGTACTTC. Its protein is CASSLGGAEETQYF.

This clonotype occurred many times. V gene TRBV12-3 or TRBV12-4 combines with J gene TRBJ1-2, with D possibly TRBD1 on 6 matching bases. The CDR3 spans 13 residues. Trimming took off 5 bases at V and 5 bases at J, with 12 bases between the two ends. CDR3 bases: TGTGCCAGCAGTAGGACAGCAGGTTATGGCTACACCTTC. This gives the protein CASSRTAGYGYTF.

This clonotype was counted at least ten times. The chain joins TRBV7-9 to TRBJ1-4; D uncertain. This CDR3 is built from 16 residues. Germline values: CDR1 SEHNR, CDR2 FQNEAQ (reference sequence). Trimming cost V 4 bases and J 5 bases, with 17 bases left between them. CDR3 coding DNA: TGTGCCAGCAGCTCCCGACTCCACTCCTCGAATGAAAAACTGTTTTTT. Protein product: CASSSRLHSSNEKLFF.

The V and J genes are TRBV7-9 and TRBJ2-7, with D possibly matching TRBD2 (6 bases). The CDR3 is 18 residues long. Trimming pared 6 bases from V and 1 base from J, leaving 25 bases between. From germline, CDR1 is SEHNR and CDR2 FQNEAQ (reference sequence). CDR3 region: CASSQLRDSLTDSYEQYF. The CDR3 coding sequence is TGTGCCAGCAGTCAACTTCGGGACTCCCTTACTGATTCCTACGAGCAGTACTTC.

The chain is built from TRBV10-3 and TRBJ1-4; D gene unclear. Germline lookup yields CDR1 ENHRY and CDR2 SYGVKD. V gave up 10 bases and J gave up 6 bases, with 12 bases separating them. This CDR3 has 12 residues. This chain's CDR3 is CASSQPDEKLFF. The CDR3 DNA sequence: TGTGCCAGCAGCCAACCAGATGAAAAACTGTTTTTT.

This sequence joins TRBV10-3 and TRBJ1-2; 8 nucleotides match TRBD1. Looked up from germline, CDR1 is ENHRY and CDR2 is SYGVKD. After removal of 4 bases from V and 2 bases from J, the junction contained 6 bases not matched to a gene. The CDR3 consists of 15 residues. CDR3 sequence (DNA): TGTGCCATCAGTGCTTCCCGGACAGGGAACTATGGCTACACCTTC. As protein: CAISASRTGNYGYTF.

There are a few counts of this clonotype. V gene TRBV7-9 combines with J gene TRBJ1-6, with 7 bases matching TRBD1. The CDR3 is 12 residues long. Looked up from germline, CDR1 is SEHNR and CDR2 is FQNEAQ (reference sequence). With V trimmed by 9 bases and J by 9 bases, 5 bases remained unmatched. The CDR3, as DNA: TGTGCCAGACAGGGGTGGATTTCACCCCTCCACTTT. This codes for CARQGWISPLHF.

The chain joins TRBV29-1 to TRBJ1-5; D not certain. CDR1 is SQVTM and CDR2 is ANQGSEA in the germline V gene. Trimming took 4 bases from V and 11 from J, leaving 15 bases between them. This CDR3 contains 12 residues. The CDR3 region is CSVGGLGETQHF. In DNA, the CDR3 is TGCAGCGTTGGCGGGCTGGGAGAGACCCAGCATTTT. The variable domain in full, with the rest retrieved from reference TRBV29-1 and TRBJ1-5, is SAVISQKPSRDICQRGTSLTIQCQVDSQVTMMFWYRQQPGQSLTLIATANQGSEATYESGFVIDKFPISRPNLTFSTLTVSNMSPEDSSIYLCSVGGLGETQHFGDGTRLSIL.

This chain connects TRBV6-6 to TRBJ1-3; D unclear. The germline V gene has CDR1 MNHNY and CDR2 SVGAGI (reference sequence). The ends were cut back, 1 base at V and 2 bases at J, with 12 bases in the middle. The CDR3 is 16 amino acids. The CDR3 protein is CASSYFPGETGNTIYF. DNA of the CDR3: TGTGCCAGCAGTTACTTCCCCGGTGAAACTGGAAACACCATATATTTT.

The genes are TRBV29-1 and TRBJ1-2; no clear D gene. V lost 1 base and J 4 bases, leaving 13 bases between the germline ends. Germline CDR1 reads SQVTM; CDR2 reads ANQGSEA. This CDR3 comprises 14 residues. CDR3: CSVEAHSQLYGYTF. CDR3 DNA sequence: TGCAGCGTTGAAGCACACTCCCAGCTCTATGGCTACACCTTC.

The rearrangement joins TRBV6-4 to TRBJ1-2; no definite D call. Germline V CDR1 and CDR2: MRHNA, SNTAGT. V was cut by 5 bases and J by 12 bases, with 16 bases left in between. The CDR3 is 12 residues long. CDR3 sequence (DNA): TGTGCCAGCAGTCCGGGGATAGCCTGGCACACCTTC. Translated: CASSPGIAWHTF.

The genes are TRBV19 and TRBJ2-7, with D possibly matching TRBD1 (5 bases). Germline-derived CDR1 and CDR2 are LNHDA and SQIVND (reference sequence). This CDR3 has 15 amino acids. V was pared by 1 base and J by 0 bases, with 10 bases between. DNA of the CDR3: TGTGCCAGTAGTATAGGGCAGGGCGACTCCTACGAGCAGTACTTC. This translates into CASSIGQGDSYEQYF.

The count of this clonotype is one. The chain recombines TRBV19 with TRBJ2-5; D is undetermined. Between the trimmed V and J ends, which lost 5 bases and 5 bases, there was a span of 18 bases. Germline CDR1 and CDR2: LNHDA and SQIVND (reference sequence). CDR3 length equals 15 residues. This CDR3 is CASSLWWWSQETQYF. The CDR3 DNA follows: TGTGCCAGTAGTCTGTGGTGGTGGTCCCAGGAGACCCAGTACTTC. Complete variable domain (other parts from reference TRBV19 and TRBJ2-5): DGGITQSPKYLFRKEGQNVTLSCEQNLNHDAMYWYRQDPGQGLRLIYYSQIVNDFQKGDIAEGYSVSREKKESFPLTVTSAQKNPTAFYLCASSLWWWSQETQYFGPGTRLLVL.

J is TRBJ1-2 and V is TRBV7-9, with 7 bases matching TRBD1. Germline V gene data show CDR1 as SEHNR and CDR2 as FQNEAQ (reference sequence). Germline trimming cut 8 bases from V and 8 bases from J; bases unmatched to any gene: 11. This CDR3 is 13 amino acids long. As DNA, the CDR3 is TGTGCCAGCTCCCTTGACAGGGTTGGCGGCTACACCTTC. It codes for CASSLDRVGGYTF.

This sequence joins TRBV2 and TRBJ2-1; D ambiguous. The V end was cut by 8 bases, the J end by 0 bases, with 5 bases between. CDR1 is SNHLY, CDR2 FYNNEI, per germline. The CDR3 has 12 amino acids. CDR3 region: CASVSSYNEQFF. The CDR3 DNA reads as TGTGCCAGCGTGAGCTCCTACAATGAGCAGTTCTTC.

This clonotype appeared a few times. V and J are TRBV10-3 and TRBJ1-3, with 9 bases that match TRBD1. Germline assignment: CDR1 ENHRY and CDR2 SYGVKD. With 7 bases clipped from V and 0 bases from J, the junction kept 7 bases outside the gene matches. The CDR3 contains 16 residues. The CDR3 reads CAITGQGLPSGNTIYF. The CDR3 DNA sequence: TGTGCCATCACCGGACAGGGGCTACCCTCTGGAAACACCATATATTTT.

The chain is built from TRBV10-3 and TRBJ1-4, with D unclear. Germline V gene data show CDR1 as ENHRY and CDR2 as SYGVKD. V gave up 5 bases and J gave up 5 bases, with 12 bases separating them. This CDR3 region has 14 residues. The CDR3 here is CAISMTTYNEKLFF. For the CDR3, the DNA is TGTGCCATCAGTATGACGACATACAATGAAAAACTGTTTTTT.

This clonotype was detected once. V usage is TRBV7-3 and J usage is TRBJ1-2; D is perhaps TRBD1 (6 bases). The CDR3 runs to 17 residues. Per germline, CDR1 SGHTA and CDR2 FQGTGA. Trimming removed 1 base at V and 2 bases at J, with 17 bases between. CDR3 in amino acids: CASSLIGGGPTNYGYTF. Here the CDR3 DNA reads TGTGCCAGCAGCTTAATAGGCGGGGGCCCTACCAACTATGGCTACACCTTC.